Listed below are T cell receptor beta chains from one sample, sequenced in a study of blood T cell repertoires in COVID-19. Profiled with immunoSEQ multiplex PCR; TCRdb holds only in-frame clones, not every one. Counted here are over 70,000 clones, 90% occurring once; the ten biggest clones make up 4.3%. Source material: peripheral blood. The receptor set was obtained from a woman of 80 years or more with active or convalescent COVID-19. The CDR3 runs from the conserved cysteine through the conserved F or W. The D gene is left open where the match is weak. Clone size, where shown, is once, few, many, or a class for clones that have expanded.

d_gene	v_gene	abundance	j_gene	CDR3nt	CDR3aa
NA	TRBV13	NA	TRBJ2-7	TGTGCCAGCAGCTTAGGCCTCGACGAGCAGTACTTC	CASSLGLDEQYF
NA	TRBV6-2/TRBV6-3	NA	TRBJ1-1	TGTGCCAGCAGTTACGCAGGGGTGAACACTGAAGCTTTCTTT	CASSYAGVNTEAFF
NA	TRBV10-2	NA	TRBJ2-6	TGCGCCAGCACGTCCACAGGGCGCCACGGAGGGGCCAACGTCCTGACTTTC	CASTSTGRHGGANVLTF
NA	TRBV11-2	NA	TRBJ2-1	TGTGCCAGCAGCTTGCAGGGCTACAATGAGCAGTTCTTC	CASSLQGYNEQFF
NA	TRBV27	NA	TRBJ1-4	TGTGCCAGCAGTGGACGAGTGACGGGAGAAAAACTGTTTTTT	CASSGRVTGEKLFF
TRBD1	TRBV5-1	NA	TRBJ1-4	TGCGCCAGCAGCCGACAGGGACAGGGTGAAAAACTGTTTTTT	CASSRQGQGEKLFF
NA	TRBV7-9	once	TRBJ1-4	TGTGCCAGCAGCCAAACCCTTGTGGGGGGTAAGGGTGAAAAACTGTTTTTT	CASSQTLVGGKGEKLFF
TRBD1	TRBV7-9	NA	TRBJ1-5	TGTGCCAGCAGCTTAGGGACAGGGTTCCTGGCAAGTCAGCCCCAGCATTTT	CASSLGTGFLASQPQHF
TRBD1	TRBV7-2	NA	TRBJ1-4	TGTGCCAGCAGCTTGACAGGGGGCTCTGAAAAACTGTTTTTT	CASSLTGGSEKLFF
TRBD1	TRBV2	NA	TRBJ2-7	TGTGCCAGCCGCTCACGGAGGGACAGGGGGCGGGAGCAGTACTTC	CASRSRRDRGREQYF